This is a list of T cell receptor beta chains from one sample in a study of blood T cell repertoires in COVID-19. Profiled with immunoSEQ multiplex PCR; TCRdb holds only in-frame clones, not every one. The repertoire has roughly 330,000 clones, around 87% of them found once; the top ten carry about 3.9%. The sequencing sample was made of peripheral blood. The receptors originated from a woman aged 50 to 60 with active or convalescent COVID-19. CDR3s include the opening cysteine and the closing phenylalanine or tryptophan. D genes are given only for firm matches. The listing skips clone size in some rows; elsewhere it reads once, few, many or a size class.

cdr3_aa	cdr3_nt	d_call	v_call	j_call	clone_size
CASSEGTANYEQYF	TGTGCCAGCAGCGAAGGGACAGCGAACTACGAGCAGTACTTC	TRBD1	TRBV9	TRBJ2-7	once
CASSYSDRGLGEAFF	TGTGCCAGCAGTTACTCCGACAGGGGGCTTGGTGAAGCTTTCTTT	TRBD1	TRBV6-6	TRBJ1-1	NA
CASSMGLQETQYF	TGTGCCAGCAGCATGGGACTCCAAGAGACCCAGTACTTC	NA	TRBV11-1	TRBJ2-5	NA
CASSVNPGNTEAFF	TGTGCCAGCAGCGTCAACCCGGGGAACACTGAAGCTTTCTTT	NA	TRBV7-2	TRBJ1-1	NA
CASSFGDSNQPQHF	TGTGCCAGCAGCTTCGGGGATAGCAATCAGCCCCAGCATTTT	NA	TRBV7-2	TRBJ1-5	few
CASSWDRNTGELFF	TGTGCCAGCAGCTGGGACAGGAACACCGGGGAGCTGTTTTTT	TRBD1	TRBV5-6	TRBJ2-2	NA
CAASNGGYEQYF	TGTGCCGCCAGTAACGGGGGGTACGAGCAGTACTTC	TRBD2	TRBV6-5	TRBJ2-7	NA
CASSPRPGQIYTEAFF	TGTGCCAGCAGCCCTAGGCCGGGACAGATTTACACTGAAGCTTTCTTT	TRBD1	TRBV27	TRBJ1-1	NA
CAFHPTGNTEAFF	TGCGCCTTCCATCCCACAGGGAACACTGAAGCTTTCTTT	NA	TRBV10-1	TRBJ1-1	NA
CASSDRMTGGGYTF	TGTGCCAGCAGTGATCGCATGACAGGGGGTGGCTACACCTTC	TRBD1	TRBV6-4	TRBJ1-2	NA
CASSLQTGNEKLFF	TGTGCCAGCTCCCTTCAGACTGGTAATGAAAAACTGTTTTTT	NA	TRBV18	TRBJ1-4	NA
CASSQDYNSGNTIYF	TGCGCCAGCAGCCAAGATTATAACTCTGGAAACACCATATATTTT	NA	TRBV4-3	TRBJ1-3	once
CASSSGLAGVKAGELFF	TGTGCCAGCAGCTCTGGACTAGCGGGGGTCAAGGCCGGGGAGCTGTTTTTT	TRBD2	TRBV7-3	TRBJ2-2	NA
CASSPGASGGKGTDTQYF	TGTGCCAGCTCCCCGGGGGCTAGCGGGGGAAAGGGCACAGATACGCAGTATTTT	TRBD2	TRBV9	TRBJ2-3	NA
CASTPRLGGVWSNQPQHF	TGTGCCAGTACCCCTAGGTTGGGGGGGGTTTGGAGCAATCAGCCCCAGCATTTT	NA	TRBV19	TRBJ1-5	NA
CASSNQTGGVPFF	TGTGCCAGCAGCAATCAGACAGGGGGTGTCCCCTTCTTC	TRBD1	TRBV7-2	TRBJ2-1	NA
CASSQDRFWEQYF	TGTGCCAGCAGCCAAGACAGGTTTTGGGAGCAGTACTTC	NA	TRBV14	TRBJ2-7	NA
CASSLARSSNQETQYF	TGTGCCAGCAGCTTGGCTAGATCTTCGAATCAAGAGACCCAGTACTTC	NA	TRBV5-4	TRBJ2-5	NA
CASSLSPAGVNEQYF	TGTGCCAGCAGTTTATCCCCAGCGGGAGTGAACGAGCAGTACTTC	TRBD2	TRBV27	TRBJ2-7	once
CASSKRDRGSPGTEAFF	TGTGCCAGCAGCAAAAGGGACAGGGGGTCTCCCGGCACTGAAGCTTTCTTT	NA	TRBV21-1	TRBJ1-1	NA
CSVQQGRYFNEQFF	TGCAGCGTTCAACAGGGGCGCTACTTCAATGAGCAGTTCTTC	TRBD1	TRBV29-1	TRBJ2-1	NA
CASSLSLVPSYNEQFF	TGTGCCAGCAGCTTGTCTCTAGTCCCATCATACAATGAGCAGTTCTTC	NA	TRBV7-3	TRBJ2-1	NA
CASSLGTGVSLNTEAFF	TGCGCCAGCAGCTTGGGGACAGGGGTGTCGCTGAACACTGAAGCTTTCTTT	TRBD1	TRBV5-1	TRBJ1-1	NA
CASSLNPGLYGYTF	TGTGCCAGCAGTTTAAATCCAGGGCTCTATGGCTACACCTTC	NA	TRBV27	TRBJ1-2	NA
CASSLSGTGTPDEQFF	TGTGCCAGCAGCCTATCCGGGACTGGGACCCCCGATGAGCAGTTCTTC	NA	TRBV7-2	TRBJ2-1	NA
CASSPGGKNTEAFF	TGTGCCAGCAGCCCAGGGGGGAAGAACACTGAAGCTTTCTTT	TRBD1	TRBV11-3	TRBJ1-1	NA
CASRGQTSYEQYF	TGTGCCAGCAGGGGACAGACGAGCTACGAGCAGTACTTC	TRBD1	TRBV7-9	TRBJ2-7	NA
CASSPGRGINEQYF	TGTGCCAGCAGTCCGGGCAGGGGCATCAACGAGCAGTACTTC	NA	TRBV27	TRBJ2-7	NA
CASSLGTSGGNEQFF	TGTGCCAGCAGTTTAGGGACTAGCGGAGGGAATGAGCAGTTCTTC	TRBD2	TRBV27	TRBJ2-1	NA
CASSPTGTYNQPQHF	TGTGCCAGCAGTCCAACCGGGACATACAATCAGCCCCAGCATTTT	NA	TRBV28	TRBJ1-5	NA
CASSGQGGGGTDTQYF	TGTGCCAGCAGCGGCCAGGGGGGCGGGGGCACAGATACGCAGTATTTT	NA	TRBV9	TRBJ2-3	NA
CASSLTGNEKLFF	TGTGCCAGCAGCTTAACCGGGAATGAAAAACTGTTTTTT	NA	TRBV7-9	TRBJ1-4	NA
CASRGDSFYGYTF	TGTGCCAGCAGGGGGGACAGCTTCTATGGCTACACCTTC	TRBD1	TRBV6-4	TRBJ1-2	few
CASSLDGGYEQYF	TGTGCCAGCAGTTTAGACGGGGGCTACGAGCAGTACTTC	NA	TRBV27	TRBJ2-7	NA
CASSTEGRGYTDTQYF	TGTGCCAGTAGTACGGAAGGCAGGGGTTACACAGATACGCAGTATTTT	NA	TRBV19	TRBJ2-3	NA
CASSHADRESGNGYTF	TGTGCCAGCAGCCACGCTGACAGGGAAAGCGGCAATGGCTACACCTTC	TRBD1	TRBV14	TRBJ1-2	NA
CASSSRTGTTDGYTF	TGTGCCAGCAGCTCCCGGACAGGGACGACTGACGGCTACACCTTC	TRBD1	TRBV7-2	TRBJ1-2	NA
CASSYSPGPGELFF	TGTGCCAGCAGTTACTCGCCAGGGCCCGGGGAGCTGTTTTTT	NA	TRBV6-5	TRBJ2-2	NA
CAGGWTEAFF	TGTGCCGGAGGGTGGACTGAAGCTTTCTTT	NA	TRBV30	TRBJ1-1	NA
CASTGLITGELFF	TGTGCCAGTACAGGGTTGATCACCGGGGAGCTGTTTTTT	NA	TRBV28	TRBJ2-2	NA
CASVEDTRNYGYTF	TGTGCCAGCGTCGAAGATACAAGAAACTATGGCTACACCTTC	NA	TRBV2	TRBJ1-2	NA
CASSLDLPSGHTDTQYF	TGTGCCAGCAGCTTAGATCTTCCTAGCGGCCACACAGATACGCAGTATTTT	TRBD2	TRBV7-6	TRBJ2-3	few
CASSLDSGSGNTIYF	TGTGCCAGCAGCTTGGACAGTGGCTCTGGAAACACCATATATTTT	NA	TRBV5-5	TRBJ1-3	NA
CASSPRGDSGELFF	TGTGCCAGCAGCCCCAGGGGGGATTCCGGGGAGCTGTTTTTT	NA	TRBV7-3	TRBJ2-2	NA
CASSIEGANTEAFF	TGTGCCAGTAGTATTGAGGGGGCGAACACTGAAGCTTTCTTT	TRBD1	TRBV19	TRBJ1-1	NA
CASSVTDRVNSPLHF	TGTGCCAGCAGCGTCACGGACAGGGTAAATTCACCCCTCCACTTT	TRBD1	TRBV7-6	TRBJ1-6	NA
CASSDSLAGGQETQYF	TGTGCCAGCAGCGATTCACTAGCGGGGGGCCAAGAGACCCAGTACTTC	TRBD2	TRBV2	TRBJ2-5	once
CASSFTTGYEQYF	TGTGCCAGCAGTTTTACCACAGGTTACGAGCAGTACTTC	NA	TRBV27	TRBJ2-7	NA
CASSEVQGGTEAFF	TGTGCCAGCAGTGAAGTGCAGGGTGGCACTGAAGCTTTCTTT	NA	TRBV2	TRBJ1-1	once
CASSLGKQTNYEQYF	TGTGCCAGCAGCTTAGGGAAACAGACTAACTACGAGCAGTACTTC	NA	TRBV7-2	TRBJ2-7	NA